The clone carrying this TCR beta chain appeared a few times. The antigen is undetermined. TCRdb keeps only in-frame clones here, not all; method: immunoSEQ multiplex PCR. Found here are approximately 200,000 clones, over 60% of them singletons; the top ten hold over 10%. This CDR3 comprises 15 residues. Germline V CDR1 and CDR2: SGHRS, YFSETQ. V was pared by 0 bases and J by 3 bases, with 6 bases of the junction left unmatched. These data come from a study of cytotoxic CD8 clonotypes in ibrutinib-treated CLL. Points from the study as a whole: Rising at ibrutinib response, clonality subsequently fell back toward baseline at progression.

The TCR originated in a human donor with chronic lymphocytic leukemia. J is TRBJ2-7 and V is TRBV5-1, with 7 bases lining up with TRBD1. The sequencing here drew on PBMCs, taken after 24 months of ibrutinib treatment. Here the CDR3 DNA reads TGCGCCAGCAGCTTGGCATTGGGACAGTACTACGAGCAGTACTTC. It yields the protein CASSLALGQYYEQYF.